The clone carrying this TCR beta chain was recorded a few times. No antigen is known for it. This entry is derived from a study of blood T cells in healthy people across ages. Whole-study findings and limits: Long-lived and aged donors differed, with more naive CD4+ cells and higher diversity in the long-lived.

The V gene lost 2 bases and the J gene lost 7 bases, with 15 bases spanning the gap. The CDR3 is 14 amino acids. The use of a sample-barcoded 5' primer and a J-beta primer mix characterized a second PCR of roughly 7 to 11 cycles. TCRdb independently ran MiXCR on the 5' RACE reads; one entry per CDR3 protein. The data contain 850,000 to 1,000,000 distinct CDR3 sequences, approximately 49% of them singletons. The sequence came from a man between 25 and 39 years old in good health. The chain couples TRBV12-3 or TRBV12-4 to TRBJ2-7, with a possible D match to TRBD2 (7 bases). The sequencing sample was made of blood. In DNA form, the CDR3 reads TGTGCCAGCAGTTTAACCGGGGGGCTAGGGGAGCAGTACTTC. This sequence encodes CASSLTGGLGEQYF.